Shown below are 3 T cell receptor beta chains from a single sample sequenced in a study of Graves' ophthalmopathy and Graves' hyperthyroidism. The TCR beta CDR3 regions underwent amplification from RNA transcripts. The workflow started with a first-round RT-PCR run with HTBI primers and then moved on to a second-round multiplex PCR. TCRdb used MiXCR to reprocess the multiplex PCR reads, holding one entry per CDR3 protein. The sample lists about 740,000 distinct CDR3 sequences, 40% occurring once. The specimen sequenced was peripheral blood. Receptors were obtained from an adult man with Graves' ophthalmopathy.

This clonotype was counted at least ten times. The chain combines TRBV14 with TRBJ2-2, with D possibly being TRBD1 (5 bases). This CDR3 is 13 amino acids long. V gave up 4 bases and J gave up 7 bases, with 10 bases separating them. The germline V gene encodes CDR1 SGHDN and CDR2 FVKESK. This chain's CDR3 is CASSRDSIGELFF. Here the CDR3 DNA reads TGTGCCAGCAGCCGCGACAGTATCGGGGAGCTGTTTTTT.

The CDR3 here is CATSVTGTGDQPQHF. In DNA form, the CDR3 reads TGTGCCACCAGTGTGACAGGGACAGGGGATCAGCCCCAGCATTTT. This chain uses TRBV24-1 with TRBJ1-5; 10 nucleotides align to TRBD1. The ends lost 5 bases at V and 5 bases at J; junction bases unmatched: 5. Germline V gene sequence: CDR1 KGHDR, CDR2 SFDVKD. CDR3 length: 15 residues.

The chain combines TRBV7-9 with TRBJ2-6, with TRBD1 identical over 9 bases. CDR1 SEHNR and CDR2 FQNEAQ come from the germline V gene (reference sequence). V lost 7 bases, J lost 11 bases, and 9 bases stayed unmatched. This CDR3 comprises 14 residues. The CDR3 here is CASTGGTGNYVLTF. CDR3 DNA sequence: TGTGCCAGCACCGGGGGGACAGGGAACTACGTCCTGACTTTC.